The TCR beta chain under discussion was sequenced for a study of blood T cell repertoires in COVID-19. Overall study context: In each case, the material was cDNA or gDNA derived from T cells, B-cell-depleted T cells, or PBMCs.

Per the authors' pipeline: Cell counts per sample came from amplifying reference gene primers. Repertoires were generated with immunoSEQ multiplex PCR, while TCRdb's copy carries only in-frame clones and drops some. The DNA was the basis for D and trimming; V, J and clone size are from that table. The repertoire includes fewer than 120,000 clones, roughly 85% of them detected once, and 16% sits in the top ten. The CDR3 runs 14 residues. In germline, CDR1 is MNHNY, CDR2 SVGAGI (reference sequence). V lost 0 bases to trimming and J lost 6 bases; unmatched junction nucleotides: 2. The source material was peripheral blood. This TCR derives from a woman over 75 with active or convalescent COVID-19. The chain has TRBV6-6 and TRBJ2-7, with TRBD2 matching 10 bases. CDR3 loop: CASSYSGTSAEQYF. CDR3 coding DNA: TGTGCCAGCAGTTACTCCGGGACTAGCGCCGAGCAGTACTTC.